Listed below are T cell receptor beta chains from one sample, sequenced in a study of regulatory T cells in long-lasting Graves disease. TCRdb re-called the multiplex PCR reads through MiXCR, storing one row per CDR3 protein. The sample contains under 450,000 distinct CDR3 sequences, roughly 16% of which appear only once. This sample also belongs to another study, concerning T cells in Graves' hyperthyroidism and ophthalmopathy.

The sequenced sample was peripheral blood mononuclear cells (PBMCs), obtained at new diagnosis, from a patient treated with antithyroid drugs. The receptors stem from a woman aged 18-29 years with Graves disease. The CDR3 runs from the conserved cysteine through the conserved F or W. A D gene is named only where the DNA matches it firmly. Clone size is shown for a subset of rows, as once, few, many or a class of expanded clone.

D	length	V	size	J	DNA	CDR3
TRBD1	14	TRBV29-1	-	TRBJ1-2	TGCAGCGTGGGGGGAAAGGGACAGGGTGGTGGCTACACCTTC	CSVGGKGQGGGYTF
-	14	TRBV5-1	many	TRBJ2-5	TGCGCCAGCAGCTTACGACAGGTCCAAGAGACCCAGTACTTC	CASSLRQVQETQYF
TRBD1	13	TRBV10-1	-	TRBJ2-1	TGCGCCAGCAGTGCGGACAGGTTCGATGAGCAGTTCTTC	CASSADRFDEQFF
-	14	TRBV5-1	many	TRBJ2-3	TGCGCCAGCAGCTCAGGACGGAGCACAGATACGCAGTATTTT	CASSSGRSTDTQYF
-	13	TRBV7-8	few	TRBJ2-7	TGTGCCAGCAGCAAATCGACTTTTTACGAGCAGTACTTC	CASSKSTFYEQYF
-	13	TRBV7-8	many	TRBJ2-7	TGTGCCAGCAGCTTAAAACTAGCCTACGAGCAGTACTTC	CASSLKLAYEQYF
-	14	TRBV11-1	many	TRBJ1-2	TGTGCCAGCAGCCAAGGACAGAGAGGCGGTGGCTACACCTTC	CASSQGQRGGGYTF
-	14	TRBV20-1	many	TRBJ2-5	TGCAGTGCTAGGGGACTTGACGGGCAAGAGACCCAGTACTTC	CSARGLDGQETQYF
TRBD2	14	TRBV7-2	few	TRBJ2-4	TGTGCCAGCAGCTCAGCGGGAGCCCAAAACATTCAGTACTTC	CASSSAGAQNIQYF
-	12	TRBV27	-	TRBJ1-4	TGTGCCACCTTGGGGGGAGGTGAAAAACTGTTTTTT	CATLGGGEKLFF
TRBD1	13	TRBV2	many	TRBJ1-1	TGTGCCAGCAGGGGACAGGGGAACACTGAAGCTTTCTTT	CASRGQGNTEAFF
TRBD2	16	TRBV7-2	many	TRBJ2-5	TGTGCCAGCAGCCTCGCGACCGGGACTATGGGAGAGACCCAGTACTTC	CASSLATGTMGETQYF
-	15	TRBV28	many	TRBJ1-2	TGTGCCAGCAGTCAGGGACAAGTCGGAGGCTATGGCTACACCTTC	CASSQGQVGGYGYTF
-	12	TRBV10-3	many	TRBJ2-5	TGTGCCATCCAGGGGGGGGTTGAGACCCAGTACTTC	CAIQGGVETQYF
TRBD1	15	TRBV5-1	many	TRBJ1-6	TGCGCCAGCAGCCCGAAGACAGGGGGCGATTCACCCCTCCACTTT	CASSPKTGGDSPLHF
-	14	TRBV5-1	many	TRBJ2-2	TGCGCCAGCAGCGTTAGATCTAACACCGGGGAGCTGTTTTTT	CASSVRSNTGELFF
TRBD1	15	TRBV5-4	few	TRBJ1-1	TGTGCCAGCAGCTTGGGGGACAGAATGAACACTGAAGCTTTCTTT	CASSLGDRMNTEAFF
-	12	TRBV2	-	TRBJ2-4	TGTGCCAGCACCACGGACAGAAACATTCAGTACTTC	CASTTDRNIQYF
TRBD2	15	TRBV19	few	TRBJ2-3	TGTGCCAGTAGCGTTAGCGGGACCAGCACAGATACGCAGTATTTT	CASSVSGTSTDTQYF
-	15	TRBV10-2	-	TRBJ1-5	TGCGCCAGCAGTGAGCTACAGGGAGTGGGTCAGCCCCAGCATTTT	CASSELQGVGQPQHF
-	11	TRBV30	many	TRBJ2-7	TGTGCCTGGAGTGTAGGTGCGGAGCAGTACTTC	CAWSVGAEQYF
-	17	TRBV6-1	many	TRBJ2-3	TGTGCCAGCAGTGAAGTTCCGGCGGCACAAGGCACAGATACGCAGTATTTT	CASSEVPAAQGTDTQYF
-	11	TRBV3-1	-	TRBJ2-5	TGTGCCAGCAACTACAAAGAGACCCAGTACTTC	CASNYKETQYF
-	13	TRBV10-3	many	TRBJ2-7	TGTGCCGCTTCCCAGGGGGGGTCCTACGAGCAGTACTTC	CAASQGGSYEQYF
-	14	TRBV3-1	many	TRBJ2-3	TGTGCCAGCAGCCAAGTGAGGGACACAGATACGCAGTATTTT	CASSQVRDTDTQYF
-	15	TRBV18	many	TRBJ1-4	TGTGCCAGCTCACCACAGAGTGCAACTAATGAAAAACTGTTTTTT	CASSPQSATNEKLFF
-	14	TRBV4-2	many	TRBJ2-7	TGTGCCAGCAGCCAAGAATTGGGCTCCTACGAGCAGTACTTC	CASSQELGSYEQYF
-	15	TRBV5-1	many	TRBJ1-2	TGCGCCAGCAGCTTTGTACCGGGGATGGACTATGGCTACACCTTC	CASSFVPGMDYGYTF
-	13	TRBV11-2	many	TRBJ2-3	TGTGCCAGCAGCCGACAGAGCACAGATACGCAGTATTTT	CASSRQSTDTQYF
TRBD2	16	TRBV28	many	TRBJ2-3	TGTGCCAGCAGACCACCCCTAGCGGGGGGTACAGATACGCAGTATTTT	CASRPPLAGGTDTQYF
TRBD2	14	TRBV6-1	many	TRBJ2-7	TGTGCCAGCAGACCGACTAGCGGGACTGGGGAGCAGTACTTC	CASRPTSGTGEQYF
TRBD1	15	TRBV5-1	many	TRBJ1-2	TGCGCCAGCAGCGACCCGGGACAGGGTAACTATGGCTACACCTTC	CASSDPGQGNYGYTF
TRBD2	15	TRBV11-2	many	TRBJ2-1	TGTGCCAGCAGCTTATCAGCGGGAGGATACAATGAGCAGTTCTTC	CASSLSAGGYNEQFF
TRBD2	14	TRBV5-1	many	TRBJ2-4	TGCGCCAGCAGCTCGGCGGGGGGAAGAAACATTCAGTACTTC	CASSSAGGRNIQYF
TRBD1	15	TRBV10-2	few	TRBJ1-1	TGCGCCAGCAGACAGGGGCGGGCTTTTAACACTGAAGCTTTCTTT	CASRQGRAFNTEAFF